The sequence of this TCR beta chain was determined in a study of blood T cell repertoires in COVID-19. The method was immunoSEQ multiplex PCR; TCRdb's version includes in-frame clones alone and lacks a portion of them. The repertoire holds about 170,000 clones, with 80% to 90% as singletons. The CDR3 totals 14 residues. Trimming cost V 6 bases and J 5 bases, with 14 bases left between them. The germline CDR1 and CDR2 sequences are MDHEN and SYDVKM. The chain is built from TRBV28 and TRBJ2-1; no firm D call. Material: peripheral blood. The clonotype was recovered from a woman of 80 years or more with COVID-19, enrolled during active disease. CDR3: CASRQYNLNNEQFF. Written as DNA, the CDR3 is TGTGCCAGCAGACAGTACAACCTAAACAATGAGCAGTTCTTC. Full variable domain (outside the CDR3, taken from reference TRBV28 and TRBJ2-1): DVKVTQSSRYLVKRTGEKVFLECVQDMDHENMFWYRQDPGLGLRLIYFSYDVKMKEKGDIPEGYSVSREKKERFSLILESASTNQTSMYLCASRQYNLNNEQFFGPGTRLTVL.